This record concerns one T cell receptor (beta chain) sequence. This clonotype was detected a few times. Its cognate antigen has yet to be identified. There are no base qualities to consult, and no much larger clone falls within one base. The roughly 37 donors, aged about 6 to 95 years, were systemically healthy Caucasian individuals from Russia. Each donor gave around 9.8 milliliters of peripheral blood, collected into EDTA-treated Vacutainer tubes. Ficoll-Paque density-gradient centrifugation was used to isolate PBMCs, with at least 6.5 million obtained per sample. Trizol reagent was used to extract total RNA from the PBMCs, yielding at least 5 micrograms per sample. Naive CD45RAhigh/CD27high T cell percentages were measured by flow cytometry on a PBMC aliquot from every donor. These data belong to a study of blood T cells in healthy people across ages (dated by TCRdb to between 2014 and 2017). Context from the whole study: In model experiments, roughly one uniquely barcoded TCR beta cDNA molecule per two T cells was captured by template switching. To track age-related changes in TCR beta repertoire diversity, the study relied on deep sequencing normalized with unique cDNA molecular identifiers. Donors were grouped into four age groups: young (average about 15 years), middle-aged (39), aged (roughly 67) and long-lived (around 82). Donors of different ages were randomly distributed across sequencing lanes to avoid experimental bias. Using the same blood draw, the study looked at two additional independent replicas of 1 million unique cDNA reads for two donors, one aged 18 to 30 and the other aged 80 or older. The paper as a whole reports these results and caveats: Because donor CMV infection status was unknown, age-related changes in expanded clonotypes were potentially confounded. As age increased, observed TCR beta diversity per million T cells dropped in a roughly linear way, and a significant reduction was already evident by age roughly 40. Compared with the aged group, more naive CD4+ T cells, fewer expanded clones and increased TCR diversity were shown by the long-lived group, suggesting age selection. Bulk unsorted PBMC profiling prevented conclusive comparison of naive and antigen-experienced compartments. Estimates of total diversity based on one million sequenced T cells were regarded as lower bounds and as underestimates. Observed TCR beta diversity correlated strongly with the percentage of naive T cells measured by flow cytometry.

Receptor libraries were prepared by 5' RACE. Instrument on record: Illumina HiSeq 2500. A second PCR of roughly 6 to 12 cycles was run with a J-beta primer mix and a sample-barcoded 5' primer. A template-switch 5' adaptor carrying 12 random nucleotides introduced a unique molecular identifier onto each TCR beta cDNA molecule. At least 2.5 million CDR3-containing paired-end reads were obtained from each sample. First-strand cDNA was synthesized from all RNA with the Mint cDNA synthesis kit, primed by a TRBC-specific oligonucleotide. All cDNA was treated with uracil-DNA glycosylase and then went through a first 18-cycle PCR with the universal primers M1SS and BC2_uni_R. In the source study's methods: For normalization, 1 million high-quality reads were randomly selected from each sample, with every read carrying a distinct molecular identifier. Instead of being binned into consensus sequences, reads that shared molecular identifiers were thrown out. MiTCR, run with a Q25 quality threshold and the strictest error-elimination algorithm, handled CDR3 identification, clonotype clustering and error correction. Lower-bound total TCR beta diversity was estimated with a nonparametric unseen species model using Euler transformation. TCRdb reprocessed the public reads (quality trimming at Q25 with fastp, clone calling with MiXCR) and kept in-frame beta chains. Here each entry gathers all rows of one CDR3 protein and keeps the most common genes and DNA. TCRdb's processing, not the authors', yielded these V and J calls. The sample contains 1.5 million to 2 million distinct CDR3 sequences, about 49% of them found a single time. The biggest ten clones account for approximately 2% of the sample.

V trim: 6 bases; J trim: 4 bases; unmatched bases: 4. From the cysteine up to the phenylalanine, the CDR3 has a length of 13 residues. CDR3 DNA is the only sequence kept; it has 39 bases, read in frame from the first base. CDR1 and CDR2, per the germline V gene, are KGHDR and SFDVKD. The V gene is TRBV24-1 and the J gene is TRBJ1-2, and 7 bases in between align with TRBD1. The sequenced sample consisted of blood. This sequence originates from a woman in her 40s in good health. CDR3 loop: CATSRKGAYGYTF. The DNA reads TGTGCCACCAGTAGGAAGGGGGCCTATGGCTACACCTTC.